This TCR beta chain was documented in a study of post-analysis software for immune sequencing data. Notes on the study in general: Five TRBV segments occurring more often in patients than controls included TRBV5-6, TRBV5-1 and TRBV20-1.

TCR beta cDNA libraries had unique molecular identifiers. One entry per CDR3 protein, called by TCRdb with MiXCR from the PCR reads. The sample has about 620,000 distinct CDR3 sequences, about 40% seen once. Notes on this clonotype: Its matching antigen is unknown.

V gave up 1 base and J gave up 0 bases, with 6 bases separating them. CDR1 and CDR2 from the germline V gene are LGHDT and YNNKEL (reference sequence). The CDR3 loop spans 14 amino acids. The chain recombines TRBV3-1 with TRBJ2-5; D is possibly TRBD1 (5 bases). The TCR was taken from a girl aged 10 to 17 with multiple sclerosis. The material sequenced was blood. The CDR3 sequence is CASSQARDQETQYF. The CDR3 coding sequence is TGTGCCAGCAGCCAAGCCAGGGACCAAGAGACCCAGTACTTC.